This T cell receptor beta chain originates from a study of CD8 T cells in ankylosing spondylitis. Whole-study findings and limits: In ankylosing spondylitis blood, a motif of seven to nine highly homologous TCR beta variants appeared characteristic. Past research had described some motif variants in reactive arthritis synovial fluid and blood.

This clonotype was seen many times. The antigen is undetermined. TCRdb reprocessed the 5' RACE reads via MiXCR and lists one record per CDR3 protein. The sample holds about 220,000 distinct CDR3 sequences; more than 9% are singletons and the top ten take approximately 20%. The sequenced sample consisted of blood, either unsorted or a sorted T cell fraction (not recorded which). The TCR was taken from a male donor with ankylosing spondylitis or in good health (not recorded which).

In DNA, the CDR3 is TGCAGTGCTAGACAGGACAGCAGAGCCTATGGCTACACCTTC. Its translation: CSARQDSRAYGYTF. The rearrangement uses TRBV20-1 and TRBJ1-2, with D possibly matching TRBD1 (6 bases). Trimming removed 2 bases at V and 4 bases at J, with 14 bases between. The CDR3 spans 14 residues. CDR1 and CDR2 (germline): DFQATT, SNEGSKA (reference sequence).